A selection of T cell receptor beta chains follows, all from one sample in a study of immune characterization of retroperitoneal liposarcoma. Each CDR3 protein is one row after TCRdb ran MiXCR on the PCR reads. Of over 1,500 distinct CDR3 sequences in the sample, 46% were seen once. The material sequenced was tumor tissue. The receptor set was obtained from a female donor with retroperitoneal liposarcoma. Each CDR3 is given with its conserved first and last residue. A D gene is named only where the DNA matches it firmly. The size entry is marked missing in some rows and otherwise reads once, few, many or a size class.

D gene | J gene | clone size | V gene | CDR3 protein | CDR3 DNA
. | TRBJ2-3 | . | TRBV6-5 | CASSYSNTRASDTQYF | TGTGCCAGCAGTTACTCGAACACTAGAGCCTCGGATACGCAGTATTTT
TRBD2 | TRBJ2-3 | . | TRBV7-2 | CASSLLAGVDTQYF | TGTGCCAGCAGCCTACTAGCGGGAGTGGATACGCAGTATTTT
TRBD2 | TRBJ2-1 | few | TRBV6-5 | CASSFGTSVSSYNEQFF | TGTGCCAGCAGTTTTGGGACTAGCGTGAGCTCCTACAATGAGCAGTTCTTC
. | TRBJ2-3 | . | TRBV6-5 | CASSESWVAGNTDTQYF | TGTGCCAGCAGTGAATCGTGGGTGGCAGGGAACACAGATACGCAGTATTTT
. | TRBJ2-1 | . | TRBV6-1 | CASFASAGSEQFF | TGTGCCAGCTTCGCATCCGCCGGCAGTGAGCAGTTCTTC
TRBD2 | TRBJ2-7 | . | TRBV6-1 | CASSGLAGVHEQYF | TGTGCCAGCAGTGGGCTAGCGGGAGTACATGAGCAGTACTTC
. | TRBJ2-7 | once | TRBV6-5 | CASSYPGYEQYF | TGTGCCAGCAGTTACCCCGGATACGAGCAGTACTTC
. | TRBJ2-5 | . | TRBV10-1 | CASSETWGQGPQYF | TGCGCCAGCAGTGAAACGTGGGGCCAGGGACCCCAGTACTTC
TRBD2 | TRBJ2-1 | . | TRBV6-1 | CASSEGLAGLEQFF | TGTGCCAGCAGTGAAGGACTAGCGGGCCTTGAGCAGTTCTTC
TRBD2 | TRBJ2-1 | . | TRBV6-4 | CASSESGTSVGEQFF | TGTGCCAGCAGTGAGTCCGGGACTAGCGTAGGGGAGCAGTTCTTC
TRBD1 | TRBJ2-1 | medium-sized | TRBV27 | CASRTGATNEQFF | TGTGCCAGCAGAACAGGGGCCACTAATGAGCAGTTCTTC
TRBD2 | TRBJ2-1 | . | TRBV27 | CASGRLAGGYNEQFF | TGTGCCAGCGGCAGACTAGCGGGGGGTTACAATGAGCAGTTCTTC
TRBD2 | TRBJ2-1 | . | TRBV6-5 | CASSERAGEAYEQFF | TGTGCCAGCAGTGAAAGGGCGGGAGAGGCCTACGAGCAGTTCTTC
. | TRBJ2-1 | . | TRBV6-1 | CASSEGQLNEQFF | TGTGCCAGCAGTGAAGGACAGTTAAATGAGCAGTTCTTC
. | TRBJ2-1 | large | TRBV11-1 | CASSLVRGDSYEQFF | TGTGCCAGCAGCTTAGTTCGGGGCGACTCCTACGAGCAGTTCTTC
. | TRBJ2-5 | . | TRBV6-6 | CASSYSNGPYHNEQYF | TGTGCCAGCAGTTACTCGAATGGACCTTACCACAATGAGCAGTACTTC
. | TRBJ2-3 | . | TRBV24-1 | CATSDQRSTDTQYF | TGTGCCACCAGTGATCAGCGGAGCACAGATACGCAGTATTTT
. | TRBJ2-7 | . | TRBV6-1 | CATVLQGTGEQYF | TGTGCCACCGTACTCCAGGGCACGGGCGAGCAGTACTTC
. | TRBJ2-1 | few | TRBV4-1 | CASSQVAPRRDEQFF | TGCGCCAGCAGCCAAGTAGCTCCACGTAGGGATGAGCAGTTCTTC
. | TRBJ2-1 | . | TRBV6-1 | CASSDQLERDEQFF | TGTGCCAGCAGTGATCAGTTGGAGCGGGATGAGCAGTTCTTC
TRBD2 | TRBJ2-7 | . | TRBV7-6 | CASNLEGGSREQYF | TGTGCCAGCAACTTAGAGGGCGGGAGCCGGGAGCAGTACTTC
TRBD1 | TRBJ2-2 | . | TRBV11-3 | CASSSTGGDTGELFF | TGTGCCAGCAGCTCGACAGGGGGGGACACCGGGGAGCTGTTTTTT
. | TRBJ2-1 | large | TRBV25-1 | CASSEGRLEQFF | TGTGCCAGCAGTGAAGGTCGGCTTGAGCAGTTCTTC
. | TRBJ2-5 | . | TRBV5-1 | CASSSDLQETQYF | TGCGCCAGCAGCTCAGACTTACAAGAGACCCAGTACTTC
. | TRBJ2-7 | few | TRBV24-1 | CATSAGTTNNEQYF | TGTGCCACCAGTGCCGGGACCACTAACAATGAGCAGTACTTC
. | TRBJ2-5 | . | TRBV25-1 | CASSVRQEQYF | TGTGCCAGCAGTGTGAGACAGGAGCAGTACTTC
. | TRBJ2-1 | few | TRBV6-1 | CASSVGSGQETQFF | TGTGCCAGCAGTGTAGGGTCAGGCCAAGAGACCCAGTTCTTC
TRBD1 | TRBJ2-3 | . | TRBV10-1 | CASSDRRQGADTQYF | TGCGCCAGCAGTGACCGAAGACAGGGAGCAGATACGCAGTATTTT
. | TRBJ2-1 | . | TRBV27 | CASSLNGGAGTVYNEQFF | TGTGCCAGCAGTTTAAATGGAGGGGCCGGGACAGTTTACAATGAGCAGTTCTTC
. | TRBJ2-1 | large | TRBV10-2 | CASSDPGRGQQFF | TGCGCCAGCAGTGATCCAGGGCGGGGGCAACAGTTCTTC
. | TRBJ1-6 | hyperexpanded | TRBV6-1 | CASSLYTGNNSPLHF | TGTGCCAGCAGTCTTTATACAGGGAATAATTCACCCCTCCACTTT
. | TRBJ2-1 | . | TRBV7-2 | CASRRAYEQFF | TGTGCCAGCAGGCGAGCCTACGAGCAGTTCTTC
. | TRBJ2-7 | . | TRBV7-2 | CASSLGAPGGGYEQYF | TGTGCCAGCAGCTTAGGGGCCCCAGGGGGGGGCTACGAGCAGTACTTC
. | TRBJ2-1 | medium-sized | TRBV6-1 | CASSEEYGTYEQFF | TGTGCCAGCAGTGAAGAGTACGGAACCTACGAGCAGTTCTTC
TRBD2 | TRBJ2-1 | . | TRBV11-3 | CASSLGLAGPYNEQFF | TGTGCCAGCAGCCTCGGACTAGCGGGACCCTACAATGAGCAGTTCTTC
TRBD2 | TRBJ2-7 | large | TRBV7-2 | CASRPTSGSDEQYF | TGTGCCAGCCGCCCGACTAGCGGGAGTGATGAGCAGTACTTC
. | TRBJ2-5 | once | TRBV6-1 | CASSEERGRAWETQYF | TGTGCCAGCAGTGAAGAGAGGGGCAGGGCCTGGGAGACCCAGTACTTC